These 15 T cell receptor beta chains were sequenced from one sample in a study of tumor-infiltrating lymphocytes in localized non-small cell lung cancer. This table comes from immunoSEQ multiplex PCR, and its TCRdb copy is limited to in-frame clones, with some not included. Among some 7,800 clones listed, around 77% were seen once. The sequenced material came from lung tumor tissue. These receptor sequences come from a human donor with non-small cell lung cancer.

This chain uses TRBV19 with TRBJ1-5; D is ambiguous. This CDR3 contains 14 residues. CDR1 and CDR2 (germline): LNHDA, SQIVND (reference sequence). V was clipped by 4 bases and J by 0 bases, with 7 bases between them. The CDR3 here is CASSTASSNQPQHF. CDR3 DNA: TGTGCCAGTAGTACCGCAAGTAGCAATCAGCCCCAGCATTTT.

The gene calls are TRBV7-6 and TRBJ2-7; 12 bases fit TRBD2. Germline V gene data show CDR1 as SGHVS and CDR2 as FNYEAQ. V trimming: 5 bases; J trimming: 12 bases; junction bases outside the gene matches: 11. CDR3 length: 14 amino acids. Here the CDR3 reads CASSPISTSGRLYF. Here the CDR3 DNA reads TGTGCCAGCAGCCCTATCTCGACTAGCGGGAGATTGTACTTC.

This chain connects TRBV15 to TRBJ2-5; the D gene is possibly TRBD1 (5 bases). Trimming left V 3 bases short and J 5 bases short, with 13 bases between. This CDR3 contains 14 residues. CDR1 LNHNV and CDR2 YYDKDF come from the germline V gene (reference sequence). CDR3 nucleotides: TGTGCCACCAGCAGCCGGAAGGGGCGGGAGACCCAGTACTTC. Its translation is CATSSRKGRETQYF.

The genes are TRBV27 and TRBJ2-7, with D perhaps matching TRBD1 (5 bases). CDR3 size: 14 residues. Trimming pared 0 bases from V and 7 bases from J, leaving 13 bases between. Germline V gene sequence: CDR1 MNHEY, CDR2 SMNVEV (reference sequence). The CDR3 region has the DNA TGTGCCAGCAGTTTATCACCCAGGGCGAGGGAGCAGTACTTC. Protein: CASSLSPRAREQYF.

The rearrangement uses TRBV7-2 and TRBJ2-1; 12 bases match TRBD2. Trimming at V came to 5 bases and at J to 7 bases, leaving 9 bases not matched to a gene. The CDR3 totals 16 residues. Per the germline V gene, CDR1 is SGHTA and CDR2 is FQGNSA. CDR3 sequence (DNA): TGTGCCAGCAGCGACCGGACTAGCGGGACGAGAAATGAGCAGTTCTTC. It translates to CASSDRTSGTRNEQFF.

The chain is built from TRBV5-6 and TRBJ2-7; possible D gene TRBD1, 5 bases. V was cut by 2 bases and J by 5 bases, with 14 bases left in between. The germline CDR1 and CDR2 sequences are SGHDT and YYEEEE. The CDR3 covers 14 residues. Here the CDR3 reads CASSFGQGLHEQYF. The CDR3 DNA reads as TGTGCCAGCAGCTTCGGGCAGGGTCTCCACGAGCAGTACTTC.

This chain links TRBV19 with TRBJ2-3; D tentatively reads TRBD1 or TRBD2 (7 bases each). Deletions cut 7 bases from V and 3 bases from J, with 17 bases between. CDR3 length equals 15 residues. CDR1 LNHDA and CDR2 SQIVND come from the germline V gene (reference sequence). CDR3 amino acids: CASNSGQGGTDTQYF. CDR3 nucleotides: TGTGCCAGTAACTCCGGGCAGGGGGGGACAGATACGCAGTATTTT.

The chain combines TRBV7-2 with TRBJ1-1; no definite D call. This CDR3 has 13 amino acids. Germline V gives CDR1 SGHTA, CDR2 FQGNSA. Trimming shortened V by 5 bases and J by 4 bases, and 11 bases separated the two germline ends. The CDR3 DNA sequence: TGTGCCAGCAGCCTCTCATTGGGCACTGAAGCTTTCTTT. Its translation is CASSLSLGTEAFF. Full variable domain (rest looked up from reference TRBV7-2 and TRBJ1-1): GAGVSQSPSNKVTEKGKDVELRCDPISGHTALYWYRQSLGQGLEFLIYFQGNSAPDKSGLPSDRFSAERTGGSVSTLTIQRTQQEDSAVYLCASSLSLGTEAFFGQGTRLTVV.

This clone was observed a few times. V gene TRBV29-1 combines with J gene TRBJ1-1, with TRBD1 matching 8 bases. The CDR3 sequence is 13 residues long. With V trimmed by 8 bases and J by 1 base, 6 bases remained unmatched. Germline V CDR1 and CDR2: SQVTM, ANQGSEA. Written as DNA, the CDR3 is TGCAGCTCCGCGGGACAGGAGAACACTGAAGCTTTCTTT. It translates to CSSAGQENTEAFF.

This clone occurred a few times. This chain uses TRBV12-5 with TRBJ2-1; TRBD2 might be the D (6 bases). There are 15 residues in the CDR3. Germline lookup yields CDR1 LGHNT and CDR2 FRNRAP. V was clipped by 2 bases and J by 7 bases, with 15 bases between them. CDR3 protein: CASGLRQWGRNEQFF. DNA of the CDR3: TGTGCTAGTGGTTTGAGACAATGGGGGAGGAATGAGCAGTTCTTC. Full variable domain (missing parts from reference TRBV12-5 and TRBJ2-1): DARVTQTPRHKVTEMGQEVTMRCQPILGHNTVFWYRQTMMQGLELLAYFRNRAPLDDSGMPKDRFSAEMPDATLATLKIQPSEPRDSAVYFCASGLRQWGRNEQFFGPGTRLTVL.

The genes are TRBV7-9 and TRBJ2-1, with a weak D call TRBD2 (6 bases). This CDR3 has 14 amino acids. The V end was cut by 1 base, the J end by 11 bases, with 15 bases between. Looked up from germline, CDR1 is SEHNR and CDR2 is FQNEAQ (reference sequence). This CDR3 is CASSLVAVEMKQFF. The CDR3, as DNA: TGTGCCAGCAGCTTAGTAGCGGTTGAAATGAAGCAGTTCTTC. Supplemented by reference TRBV7-9 and TRBJ2-1, the full variable domain reads DTGVSQNPRHKITKRGQNVTFRCDPISEHNRLYWYRQTLGQGPEFLTYFQNEAQLEKSRLLSDRFSAERPKGSFSTLEIQRTEQGDSAMYLCASSLVAVEMKQFFGPGTRLTVL.

The chain has TRBV14 and TRBJ2-1; possible D gene TRBD2, 5 bases. Germline assignment: CDR1 SGHDN and CDR2 FVKESK. The CDR3 consists of 20 residues. Trimming took off 0 bases at V and 6 bases at J, with 27 bases between the two ends. CDR3 region: CASSQDFHGGSRAFGNEQFF. CDR3 sequence (DNA): TGTGCCAGCAGCCAAGATTTTCACGGTGGTTCGAGGGCCTTCGGCAATGAGCAGTTCTTC.

The rearrangement uses TRBV7-9 and TRBJ2-7; D gene unclear. Trimming stripped 0 bases from V and 2 bases from J, with 14 bases between. CDR1 is SEHNR and CDR2 is FQNEAQ in the germline V gene (reference sequence). The CDR3 extends over 16 amino acids. CDR3 coding DNA: TGTGCCAGCAGCTTAGCGCAAGGATACCTAGCCTACGAGCAGTACTTC. This sequence encodes CASSLAQGYLAYEQYF.

J is TRBJ1-2 and V is TRBV5-4; 8 bases fit TRBD1. V was pared by 4 bases and J by 7 bases, with 3 bases of the junction left unmatched. CDR1 is SGHNT and CDR2 is YYREEE in the germline V gene (reference sequence). This CDR3 spans 12 amino acids. Here the CDR3 reads CASSLGQGGYTF. The CDR3 bases are TGTGCCAGCAGCCTAGGACAGGGTGGCTACACCTTC.

J is TRBJ2-2 and V is TRBV5-1, with D perhaps matching TRBD1 (5 bases). Trimming took off 1 base at V and 6 bases at J, with 22 bases between the two ends. This CDR3 is built from 18 residues. Germline CDR1 reads SGHRS; CDR2 reads YFSETQ. The CDR3 spells CASSLIPNQGVGPGELFF. CDR3 coding DNA: TGCGCCAGCAGCTTGATCCCCAATCAAGGGGTCGGGCCCGGGGAGCTGTTTTTT.